A single sample is the source of the 11 T cell receptor beta chains below, sequenced in a study of early T cells in non-severe SARS-CoV-2 infection. TCRdb re-called the 5' RACE reads with MiXCR, one entry per CDR3 protein. This repertoire shows some 80,000 distinct CDR3 sequences, roughly 12% found once; its top ten account for around 3.6%. Material: whole blood. The receptors were gathered from an adult who was a healthcare worker with PCR-confirmed SARS-CoV-2 infection or an uninfected control (not recorded which).

This clonotype showed up many times. The chain carries TRBV29-1 and TRBJ2-3; D not resolved. Germline assignment: CDR1 SQVTM and CDR2 ANQGSEA. The CDR3 length is 12 residues. V was cut by 2 bases and J by 4 bases, with 7 bases left in between. The chain's CDR3 is CSVELGPDTQYF. The DNA of the CDR3 is TGCAGCGTTGAATTGGGCCCAGATACGCAGTATTTT.

The CDR3 spells CASSVPGTSGSSYNEQFF. The CDR3 nucleotides are TGCGCCAGCAGCGTTCCCGGGACTAGCGGGAGCTCCTACAATGAGCAGTTCTTC. This chain joins TRBV4-1 and TRBJ2-1, with TRBD2 matching over 14 bases. Unmatched junction bases numbered 6, after V lost 5 bases and J lost 0 bases. This CDR3 comprises 18 residues. Germline-derived CDR1 and CDR2 are MGHRA and YSYEKL.

This clonotype was detected a few times. J is TRBJ2-6 and V is TRBV9; 9 bases fit TRBD1. Germline CDR1 SGDLS, CDR2 YYNGEE. J was trimmed by 5 bases and V by 4 bases; bases with no gene match: 4. This CDR3 comprises 15 residues. The DNA of the CDR3 is TGTGCCAGCAGCTCGGACAGGGGCTGGGCCAACGTCCTGACTTTC. This translates into CASSSDRGWANVLTF.

This clonotype was seen more than once but under ten times. The V and J genes are TRBV28 and TRBJ1-2, with unresolved D. V dropped 4 bases and J dropped 6 bases, with 12 bases sitting between them. The CDR3 has 13 residues. Germline CDR1 reads MDHEN; CDR2 reads SYDVKM. In DNA, the CDR3 is TGTGCCAGCAGTTCAGGAGGTATTGATGGCTACACCTTC. Translated: CASSSGGIDGYTF.

This clonotype came up a few times. The junction shows a germline mismatch at one end, possibly a read error. The chain couples TRBV28 to TRBJ1-1, with TRBD1 matching 9 bases. This CDR3 has 11 residues. CDR1 and CDR2 from the germline V gene are MDHEN and SYDVKM. Here the CDR3 reads CASKQGAIRHF. The CDR3 DNA reads TGTGCCAGCAAACAGGGGGCGATTCGACACTTT.

This clonotype was observed a few times. This chain uses TRBV7-9 with TRBJ2-7; D possibly corresponds to TRBD1 (5 bases). CDR1 is SEHNR and CDR2 is FQNEAQ in the germline V gene (reference sequence). V lost 1 base and J lost 6, with 16 bases in between. The CDR3 has 15 amino acids. The CDR3 DNA sequence: TGTGCCAGCAGCTTAGTACGGCAGGGTGGCCTCGAGCAGTACTTC. It specifies CASSLVRQGGLEQYF.

This clonotype was counted at least ten times. This chain uses TRBV4-1 with TRBJ1-1; TRBD1 might be the D (6 bases). Per germline, CDR1 MGHRA and CDR2 YSYEKL. This CDR3 has 14 amino acids. V was shortened by 4 bases and J by 1 base, with 10 bases between the two germline ends. CDR3 DNA sequence: TGCGCCAGCAGCCTTTCACAGGGGAACACTGAAGCTTTCTTT. Its translation: CASSLSQGNTEAFF.

The chain recombines TRBV5-5 with TRBJ2-7, with TRBD1 matching 7 bases. Germline assignment: CDR1 SGHKS and CDR2 YYEKEE (reference sequence). The CDR3 spans 14 residues. Trimming took 0 bases from V and 6 from J; bases not matched to a gene: 6. DNA for the CDR3: TGTGCCAGCAGCTTGGACGGGACAGTCAGCGAGCAGTACTTC. It translates to CASSLDGTVSEQYF. Full variable domain (outside the CDR3, taken from reference TRBV5-5 and TRBJ2-7): DAGVTQSPTHLIKTRGQQVTLRCSPISGHKSVSWYQQVLGQGPQFIFQYYEKEERGRGNFPDRFSARQFPNYSSELNVNALLLGDSALYLCASSLDGTVSEQYFGPGTRLTVT.

The rearrangement links TRBV11-2 to TRBJ2-7; the match to TRBD2 covers 8 bases. CDR3 length equals 15 residues. V was clipped by 5 bases and J by 6 bases; unmatched bases: 12. Germline CDR1 reads SGHAT; CDR2 reads FQNNGV. This CDR3 is CASSPLAGPVGEQYF. Here the CDR3 DNA reads TGTGCCAGCAGCCCGTTAGCGGGGCCCGTTGGCGAGCAGTACTTC.

This clonotype came up many times. V usage is TRBV18 and J usage is TRBJ1-5; TRBD1 aligns across 8 bases. V gave up 3 bases and J gave up 7 bases; unmatched junction bases: 5. This CDR3 comprises 14 residues. Germline V gene sequence: CDR1 KGHSH, CDR2 LQKENI. The CDR3 region is CASSPADRAQPQHF. Written as DNA, the CDR3 is TGTGCCAGCTCACCTGCGGACAGGGCACAGCCCCAGCATTTT.

J is TRBJ1-3 and V is TRBV20-1; no clear D gene. The CDR3 extends over 14 amino acids. V was shortened by 3 bases and J by 2 bases, with 11 bases between the two germline ends. Germline CDR1 reads DFQATT; CDR2 reads SNEGSKA (reference sequence). CDR3 in amino acids: CSASSGSAGNTIYF. The CDR3 nucleotides are TGCAGTGCTAGTAGCGGGTCGGCTGGAAACACCATATATTTT.